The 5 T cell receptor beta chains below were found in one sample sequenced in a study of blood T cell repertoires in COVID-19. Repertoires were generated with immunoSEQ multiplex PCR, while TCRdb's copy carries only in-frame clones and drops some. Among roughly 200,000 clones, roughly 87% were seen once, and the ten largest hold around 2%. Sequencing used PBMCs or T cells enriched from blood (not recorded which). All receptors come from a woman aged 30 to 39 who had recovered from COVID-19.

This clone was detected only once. CDR3 loop: CASSLGSRLAVSTDTQYF. The CDR3 DNA reads TGTGCCAGCAGCTTGGGCTCAAGACTAGCGGTTAGCACAGATACGCAGTATTTT. The chain has TRBV7-6 and TRBJ2-3; TRBD2 agrees at 9 bases. The CDR3 totals 18 residues. Trimming removed 3 bases from V and 0 bases from J; junction bases left unmatched: 10. Germline CDR1 SGHVS, CDR2 FNYEAQ.

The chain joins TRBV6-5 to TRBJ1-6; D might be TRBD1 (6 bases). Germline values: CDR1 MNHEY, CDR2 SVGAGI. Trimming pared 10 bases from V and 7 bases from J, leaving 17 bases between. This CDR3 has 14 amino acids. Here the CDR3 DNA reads TGTGCCACCCTGGGGGCGGGCAGGAATTCACCCCTCCACTTT. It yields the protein CATLGAGRNSPLHF.

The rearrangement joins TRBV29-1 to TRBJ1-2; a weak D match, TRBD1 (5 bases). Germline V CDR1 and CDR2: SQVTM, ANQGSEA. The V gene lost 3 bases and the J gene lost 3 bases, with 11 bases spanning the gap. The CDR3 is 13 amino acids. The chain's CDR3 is CSVEGGVYYGYTF. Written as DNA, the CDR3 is TGCAGCGTTGAGGGGGGGGTATACTATGGCTACACCTTC.

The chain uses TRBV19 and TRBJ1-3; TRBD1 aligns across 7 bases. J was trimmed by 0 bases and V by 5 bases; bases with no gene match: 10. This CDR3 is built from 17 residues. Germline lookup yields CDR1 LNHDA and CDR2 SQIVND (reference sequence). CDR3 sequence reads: CASSRGQIGLSGNTIYF. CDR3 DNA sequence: TGTGCCAGTAGTCGGGGACAGATTGGACTCTCTGGAAACACCATATATTTT.

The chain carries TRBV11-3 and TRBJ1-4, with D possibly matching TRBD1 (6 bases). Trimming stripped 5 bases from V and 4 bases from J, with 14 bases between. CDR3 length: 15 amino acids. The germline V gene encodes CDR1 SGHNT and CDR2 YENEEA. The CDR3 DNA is TGTGCCAGCAGCCAAACACAGGGCTATAATGAAAAACTGTTTTTT. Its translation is CASSQTQGYNEKLFF.